Listed below are T cell receptor beta chains from one sample, sequenced in a study of blood T cell repertoires in COVID-19. Clones were sequenced by immunoSEQ multiplex PCR, and TCRdb holds only the in-frame ones, with some missing. The table lists approximately 260,000 clones, nearly 85% of them singletons. Input material: peripheral blood. These receptors were collected from a human donor in a cohort sampled during active COVID-19. The conserved cysteine and the conserved F or W are not part of the CDR3 here.

cdr3_length	v_call	j_call	cdr3_aa
12	TRBV6-5	TRBJ1-1	ASILRDTHTEAF
11	TRBV14	TRBJ1-6	ASSQEKDSPLH
16	TRBV10-2	TRBJ2-1	ASSDSNTLRLNYNEQF
9	TRBV28	TRBJ2-3	ASGTLGEQY
11	TRBV3-1/TRBV3-2	TRBJ2-1	ASSQGLADEQF
12	TRBV5-4	TRBJ1-2	ASSFDRVRYGYT
12	TRBV6-4	TRBJ2-1	ASSDRGGANEQF
15	TRBV9	TRBJ2-3	ASSAWRDSPRTDTQY
11	TRBV6-1	TRBJ1-4	ASTGWGNEKLF
11	TRBV11-3	TRBJ2-1	ASSLDGDNEQF
11	TRBV10-3	TRBJ1-4	AIKEGSNEKLF
12	TRBV6-5	TRBJ2-7	ASSYFPSGYEQY
11	TRBV15	TRBJ2-5	ATSRRYQETQY
8	TRBV29-1	TRBJ2-3	SVETGAQY
11	TRBV29-1	TRBJ1-5	SVGDRANQPQH
13	TRBV10-3	TRBJ2-1	ATLPPRSSYNEQF
10	TRBV18	TRBJ2-5	ASSPGRETQY
14	TRBV5-1	TRBJ2-1	ASSSPGVLTYNEQF